This T cell receptor (beta chain) was sequenced for a study of tumor and adjacent non-tumor tissue in lung cancer (dated by TCRdb to the late 2010s). Background for the entire study: Patients with adenocarcinoma (12), squamous cell carcinoma (2) and small cell lung cancer (1) were included in the cohort. Ages among the roughly 15 patients ranged from roughly 31 to 80 years, there were around ten men and 5 women, and disease was at TNM stage I to III. Bulk TCRbeta repertoires were compared between lung tumor tissue and matched distant non-tumor lung tissue obtained from approximately 16 lung cancer patients. A total of some 130 million productive TCRbeta reads were generated by sequencing, corresponding to an average of about 4.2 million reads per sample. A few dozen paired specimens, one tumor and one normal lung sample per patient, were profiled by TCRbeta CDR3 sequencing. The research as a whole found: TCR diversity was significantly higher in younger patients, and higher tumor TCR diversity was associated with shorter overall and disease-free survival. TCR diversity (inverse Simpson) was significantly higher in tumor than in normal lung tissue (around 450 vs 150, P = 0.0075, Mann-Whitney U test). Only about 15 patients were in the cohort, and the authors stated that larger samples and more detailed clinical data are needed. The top 100 clones accounted for a significantly larger cumulative portion of the repertoire in normal lung than in tumor tissue. Neither the sequencing platform nor unique molecular identifiers are named or mentioned anywhere in the methods. Peripheral blood was not sequenced, so blood TCRbeta repertoires were not examined in the lung cancer patients of the study.

The germline V gene encodes CDR1 SGHNT and CDR2 YENEEA. Including cysteine and phenylalanine, the CDR3 has 13 amino acids. Just CDR3 DNA is preserved here, 39 bases in frame from base 1. RNA was isolated from bulk, unsorted tissue, and RNA quality was assessed with a NanoDrop ND-1000 and an Agilent 2100. The normal lung samples consisted of distant non-tumor tissue collected more than 3 cm from the tumor edge. Newly diagnosed lung cancer patients without prior chemotherapy who had been admitted for thoracic surgery in China between August and November 2014 were enrolled as donors. Patients who had received previous radiotherapy or chemotherapy, or who had another concurrent cancer, were excluded from the study. Pieces of surgical tissue measuring about 1-2.1 cm3 were kept in RNAlater solution and stored at -80 degrees C until use. About this clonotype itself: It has no known antigen specificity. At one end, the junction sequence differs from germline, possibly due to a read error.

The library was generated by multiplex PCR. The sample was run on an Illumina HiSeq 2500. TCRbeta libraries were constructed through three rounds of nested PCR with primers (Table S4) according to protocols adapted from ARM-PCR. Before sequencing, PCR products in the 200-500 bp range were cut out of the gel and cleaned up using the QIAquick gel extraction kit. In the paper's pipeline: Reads were cleaned with Trimmomatic, merged with FLASH into complete CDR3 sequences, and assigned to V(D)J germline segments with MiTCR. Clonal diversity was calculated as the inverse Simpson's index using VDJtools. In-frame sequences without a premature stop codon were defined as productive reads. TCRdb reworked the public reads: Q25 trimming with fastp, MiXCR clone assembly, productive beta chains retained. Rows with one shared CDR3 protein collapse into an entry with the most common genes and DNA. These V and J calls originate from TCRdb's pipeline instead of the authors' own analysis. The sample data list 77,000 or so distinct CDR3 sequences, and just over 75% of these were observed just once. Around 40% of the sample belongs to the ten largest clones.

The rearrangement joined TRBV11-3 to TRBJ1-1; confidence is insufficient to name the D gene. Sequencing was carried out using distant non-tumor lung tissue. The sequence was collected from a man in his 70s with non-small cell lung cancer. The DNA is TGTGCCAGCGCCCCCCCGGCGAACACCGAAGCTTTCTTT. Its product reads: CASAPPANTEAFF.